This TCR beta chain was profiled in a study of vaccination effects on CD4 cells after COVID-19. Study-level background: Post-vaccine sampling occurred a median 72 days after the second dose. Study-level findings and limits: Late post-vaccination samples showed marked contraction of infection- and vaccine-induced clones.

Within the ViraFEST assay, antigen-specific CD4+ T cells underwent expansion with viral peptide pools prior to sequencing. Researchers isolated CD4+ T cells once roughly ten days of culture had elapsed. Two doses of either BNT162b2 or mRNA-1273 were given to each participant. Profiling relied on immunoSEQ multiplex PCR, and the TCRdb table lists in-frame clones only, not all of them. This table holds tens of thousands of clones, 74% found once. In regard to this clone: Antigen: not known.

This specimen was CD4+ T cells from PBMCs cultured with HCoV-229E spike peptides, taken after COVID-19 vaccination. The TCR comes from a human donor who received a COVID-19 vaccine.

The CDR3 DNA reads TGTGCCAGCAGTTACAGGGGAACTCTCTACAATGAGCAGTTCTTC. Protein: CASSYRGTLYNEQFF. The V gene is TRBV6-5, the J gene TRBJ2-1, with D possibly being TRBD1 (5 bases). Looked up from germline, CDR1 is MNHEY and CDR2 is SVGAGI. V lost 2 bases, J lost 3 bases, and 11 bases lay in between. The CDR3 sequence is 15 residues long.